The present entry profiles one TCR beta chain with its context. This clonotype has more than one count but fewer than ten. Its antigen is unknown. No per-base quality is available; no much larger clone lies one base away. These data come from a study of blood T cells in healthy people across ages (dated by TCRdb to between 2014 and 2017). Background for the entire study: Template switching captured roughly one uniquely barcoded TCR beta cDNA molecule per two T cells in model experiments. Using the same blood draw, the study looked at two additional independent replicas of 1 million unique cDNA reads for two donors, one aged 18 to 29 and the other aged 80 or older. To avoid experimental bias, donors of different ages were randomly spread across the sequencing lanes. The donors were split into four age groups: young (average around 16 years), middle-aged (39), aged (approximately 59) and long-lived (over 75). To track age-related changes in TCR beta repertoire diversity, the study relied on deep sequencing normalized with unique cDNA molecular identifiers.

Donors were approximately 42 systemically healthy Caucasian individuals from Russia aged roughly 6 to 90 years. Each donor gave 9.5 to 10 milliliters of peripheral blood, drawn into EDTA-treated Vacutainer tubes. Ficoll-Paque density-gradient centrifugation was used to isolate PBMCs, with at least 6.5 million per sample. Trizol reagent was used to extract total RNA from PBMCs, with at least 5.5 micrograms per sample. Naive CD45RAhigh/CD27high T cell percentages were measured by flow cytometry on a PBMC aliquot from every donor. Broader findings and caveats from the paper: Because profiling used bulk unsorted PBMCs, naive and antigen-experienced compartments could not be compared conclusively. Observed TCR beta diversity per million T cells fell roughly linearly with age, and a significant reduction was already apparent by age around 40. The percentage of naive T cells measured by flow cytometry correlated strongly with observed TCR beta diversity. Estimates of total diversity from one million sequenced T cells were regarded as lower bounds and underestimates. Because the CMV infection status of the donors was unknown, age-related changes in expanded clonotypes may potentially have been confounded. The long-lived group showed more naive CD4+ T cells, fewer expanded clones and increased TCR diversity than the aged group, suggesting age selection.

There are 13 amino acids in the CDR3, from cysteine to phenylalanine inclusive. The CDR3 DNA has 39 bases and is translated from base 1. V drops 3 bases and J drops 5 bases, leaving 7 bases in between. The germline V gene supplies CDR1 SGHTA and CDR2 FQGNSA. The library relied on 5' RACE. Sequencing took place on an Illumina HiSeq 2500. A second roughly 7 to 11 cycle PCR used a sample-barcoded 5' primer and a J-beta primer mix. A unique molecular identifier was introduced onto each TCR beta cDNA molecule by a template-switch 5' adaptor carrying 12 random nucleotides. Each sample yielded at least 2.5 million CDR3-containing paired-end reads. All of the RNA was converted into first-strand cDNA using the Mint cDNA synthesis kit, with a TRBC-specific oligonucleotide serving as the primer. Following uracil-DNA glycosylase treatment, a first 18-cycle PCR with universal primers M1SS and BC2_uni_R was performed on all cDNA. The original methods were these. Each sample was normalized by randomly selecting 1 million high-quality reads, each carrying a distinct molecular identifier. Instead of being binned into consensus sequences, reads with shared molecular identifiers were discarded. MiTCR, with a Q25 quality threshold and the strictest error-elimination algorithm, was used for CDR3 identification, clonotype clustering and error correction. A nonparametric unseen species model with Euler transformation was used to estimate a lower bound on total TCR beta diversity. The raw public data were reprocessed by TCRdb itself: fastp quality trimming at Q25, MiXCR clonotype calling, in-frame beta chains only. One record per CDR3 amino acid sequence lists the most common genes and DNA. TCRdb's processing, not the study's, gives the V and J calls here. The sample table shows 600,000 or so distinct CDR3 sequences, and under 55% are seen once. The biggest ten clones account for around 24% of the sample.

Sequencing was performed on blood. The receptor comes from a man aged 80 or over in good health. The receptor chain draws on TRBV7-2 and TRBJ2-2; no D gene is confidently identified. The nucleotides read TGTGCCAGCAGCTTGTGGGGTACCGGGGAGCTGTTTTTT. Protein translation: CASSLWGTGELFF.